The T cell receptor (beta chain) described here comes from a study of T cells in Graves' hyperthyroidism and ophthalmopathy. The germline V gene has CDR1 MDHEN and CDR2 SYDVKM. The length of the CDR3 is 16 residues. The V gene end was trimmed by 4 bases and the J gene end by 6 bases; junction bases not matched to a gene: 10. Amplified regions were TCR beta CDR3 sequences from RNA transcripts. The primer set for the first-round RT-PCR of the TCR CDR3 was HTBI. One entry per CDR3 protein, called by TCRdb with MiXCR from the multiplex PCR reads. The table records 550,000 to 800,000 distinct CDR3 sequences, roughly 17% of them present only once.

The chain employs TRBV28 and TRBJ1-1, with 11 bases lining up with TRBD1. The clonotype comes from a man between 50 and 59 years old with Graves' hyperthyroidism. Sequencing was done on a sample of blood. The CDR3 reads CASSSPWDRGSAEAFF. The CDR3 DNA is TGTGCCAGCAGTTCCCCGTGGGACAGGGGGAGCGCTGAAGCTTTCTTT.